These T cell receptor beta chains were read from a single sample in a study of Ad26.COV2.S vaccination and SARS-CoV-2 variants. Generated by immunoSEQ multiplex PCR, the TCRdb table keeps only in-frame clones and is missing some. The data hold about 430,000 clones, with approximately 90% observed a single time. Source: peripheral blood, taken in a trial of Ad26.COV2.S vaccine versus placebo. These TCRs come from a person between 18 and 65 years old who received the Ad26.COV2.S COVID-19 vaccine or a placebo. CDR3s include the opening cysteine and the closing phenylalanine or tryptophan. D genes are given only for firm matches. Only part of the rows carry a size: once, few, many, or a class if the clone is expanded.

>TRBV6-2/TRBV6-3|.|TRBD2|TRBJ2-3
CASSPGGLAYSTDTQYF
TGTGCCAGCAGTCCCGGGGGACTAGCGTATAGCACAGATACGCAGTATTTT
>TRBV7-9|.|TRBD2|TRBJ2-7
CASSLLGLGFHEQYF
TGTGCCAGCAGCTTACTGGGACTAGGCTTCCACGAGCAGTACTTC
>TRBV19|.|TRBD1|TRBJ2-1
CASSAQGVLNEQFF
TGTGCCAGTAGTGCTCAGGGGGTGCTCAATGAGCAGTTCTTC
>TRBV15|.|.|TRBJ1-6
CATSDRRSSSYNSPLHF
TGTGCCACCAGCGATCGGAGGTCGAGCTCCTATAATTCACCCCTCCACTTT
>TRBV20-1|.|.|TRBJ2-3
CSASLRDTQYF
TGCAGTGCTTCACTGCGAGATACGCAGTATTTT
>TRBV28|once|.|TRBJ1-4
CASSSPGADEKLFF
TGTGCCAGCAGTTCTCCAGGGGCAGATGAAAAACTGTTTTTT
>TRBV5-4|.|TRBD1|TRBJ2-7
CASSETGPYEQYF
TGTGCCAGCAGCGAGACAGGGCCCTACGAGCAGTACTTC
>TRBV2|.|.|TRBJ2-1
CASSGSYNEQFF
TGTGCCAGCAGCGGTTCCTACAATGAGCAGTTCTTC
>TRBV9|.|TRBD1|TRBJ1-4
CASSVGAGTGNEKLFF
TGTGCCAGCAGCGTAGGGGCCGGGACAGGTAATGAAAAACTGTTTTTT
>TRBV10-2|.|.|TRBJ1-2
CASSATVMDGYTF
TGCGCCAGCAGCGCGACGGTCATGGATGGCTACACCTTC
>TRBV9|few|TRBD2|TRBJ2-3
CASSAGLVRDTQYF
TGTGCCAGCAGCGCGGGACTAGTTAGGGATACGCAGTATTTT
>TRBV29-1|.|.|TRBJ1-1
CSVERFAVNTEAFF
TGCAGCGTTGAAAGGTTCGCGGTGAACACTGAAGCTTTCTTT
>TRBV11-3|.|TRBD2|TRBJ2-3
CASSLEGLATLPDTQYF
TGTGCCAGCAGCTTAGAGGGACTAGCGACCCTTCCAGATACGCAGTATTTT